This T cell receptor beta chain was identified in a study of OX40 agonist ivuxolimab in advanced cancers. Study information: Patients got intravenous ivuxolimab at 0.01 to 10 mg/kg every 2 weeks. Partial responses were recorded for three patients, including one with hepatocellular carcinoma and two with cutaneous melanoma.

Sequencing used immunoSEQ multiplex PCR; TCRdb keeps in-frame clones, though not all of them. This table has 65,000 to 95,000 clones, approximately 86% appearing once. Turning to this clone: Its target is unknown.

V was cut by 5 bases and J by 3 bases, with 10 bases left in between. This CDR3 spans 14 amino acids. CDR1 is SGHNT and CDR2 is YENEEA in the germline V gene. Systemic immunosuppression or autoimmune disease history was grounds to exclude patients. Study results and caveats: The average count of expanded clones was higher among CD8+ T cells than among CD4+.

The sequencing used CD4+ or CD8+ T cells sorted from blood, collected in a trial of the OX40 agonist ivuxolimab. The TCR comes from an adult with an advanced solid tumor such as melanoma, head and neck, liver or kidney cancer. This sequence joins TRBV11-3 and TRBJ2-2, with no clear D. For the CDR3, the DNA is TGTGCCAGCAGCCTAGGGATGTACACCGGGGAGCTGTTTTTT. Protein: CASSLGMYTGELFF.